A single sample gave rise to the 17 T cell receptor beta chains below, sequenced in a study of shared clonotypes between healthy human individuals. TCRdb's table, derived via immunoSEQ multiplex PCR, lists solely in-frame clones and lacks some. The sample includes about 680,000 clones, approximately 90% of them seen just once. CD45RO negativity and positive selection for CCR7 defined naive CD8 cells, a population that excluded terminally differentiated effector memory CD45RA+ cells. The sequencing input was naive CD8+ T cells sorted from blood. These receptors came from a man aged 25 to 40 in good health.

The J gene is TRBJ1-4, the V gene TRBV19; the match to TRBD1 covers 9 bases. CDR3 length equals 22 residues. V dropped 3 bases and J dropped 3; count of bases not matched to a gene: 23. CDR1 and CDR2 (germline): LNHDA, SQIVND (reference sequence). CDR3: CASSMDLRGPGTGNEANEKLFF. CDR3 nucleotide sequence: TGTGCCAGTAGTATGGACCTCCGGGGACCCGGGACAGGGAATGAGGCTAATGAAAAACTGTTTTTT.

The chain employs TRBV7-2 and TRBJ2-1, with TRBD2 matching over 10 bases. Germline CDR1 reads SGHTA; CDR2 reads FQGNSA. This CDR3 has 16 amino acids. Trimming at V came to 5 bases and at J to 8 bases, leaving 12 bases not matched to a gene. CDR3 nucleotides: TGTGCCAGCAGCCCCGCCCCGGGACTAGCGTCCGATGAGCAGTTCTTC. This encodes CASSPAPGLASDEQFF.

This chain connects TRBV6-5 to TRBJ2-1; 7 bases align to TRBD2. The trim removed 2 bases at V and 12 bases at J, leaving 10 bases unmatched. Germline CDR1 is MNHEY and CDR2 is SVGAGI. This CDR3 spans 14 amino acids. The CDR3 loop is CASSYRGSRQGQFF. The CDR3 DNA follows: TGTGCCAGCAGTTACCGCGGGAGCCGTCAGGGGCAGTTCTTC.

This chain joins TRBV14 and TRBJ2-3; D could derive from TRBD1 or TRBD2 (5 bases each). The V gene's germline CDR1 is SGHDN and CDR2 FVKESK. V lost 4 bases, J lost 0 bases, and 17 bases lay in between. The CDR3 sequence is 17 residues long. The CDR3 is CASSPGPRGVSTDTQYF. The CDR3 DNA is TGTGCCAGCAGCCCCGGACCACGAGGGGTGAGCACAGATACGCAGTATTTT.

V gene TRBV27 combines with J gene TRBJ2-7, with D uncertain. There are 14 residues in the CDR3. V lost 4 bases and J 0 bases, leaving 10 bases between the germline ends. The germline gives CDR1 MNHEY, CDR2 SMNVEV (reference sequence). This chain's CDR3 is CASSSYEDSYEQYF. As DNA, the CDR3 is TGTGCCAGCAGTTCCTACGAGGACTCCTACGAGCAGTACTTC.

This clone is a singleton in its sample. V and J are TRBV11-2 and TRBJ2-5, with 9 nucleotides matching TRBD2. J lost 5 bases, V lost 4 bases, and 14 bases had no gene match. The CDR3 runs to 17 residues. CDR1 SGHAT and CDR2 FQNNGV come from the germline V gene. The CDR3 here is CASSSTSGTSSLETQYF. The CDR3 DNA follows: TGTGCCAGCAGCTCAACATCCGGGACTAGCAGTCTGGAGACCCAGTACTTC.

This clone appeared once. This rearrangement joins TRBV28 to TRBJ2-5; TRBD1 or TRBD2 may be the D gene (7 bases each). V dropped 2 bases and J dropped 4 bases, with 11 bases sitting between them. The CDR3 is made up of 14 amino acids. The V gene's germline CDR1 is MDHEN and CDR2 SYDVKM. The CDR3 reads CASSLDREGETQYF. The CDR3 bases are TGTGCCAGCAGTTTAGACAGGGAGGGAGAGACCCAGTACTTC.

This chain links TRBV28 with TRBJ1-2; D possibly corresponds to TRBD1 (6 bases). The CDR3 has 15 amino acids. Per the germline V gene, CDR1 is MDHEN and CDR2 is SYDVKM. V lost 3 bases and J 1 base, leaving 12 bases between the germline ends. CDR3 sequence: CASSFRGGYNYGYTF. CDR3 nucleotides: TGTGCCAGCAGTTTCAGGGGAGGCTATAACTATGGCTACACCTTC.

The V call is TRBV7-9, the J call TRBJ2-7, with unresolved D. The CDR3 covers 11 residues. CDR1 SEHNR and CDR2 FQNEAQ come from the germline V gene (reference sequence). V was pared by 7 bases and J by 6 bases, with 10 bases between. The CDR3 region has the DNA TGTGCCAGCACCACTGGGGTCGAGCAGTACTTC. Residues: CASTTGVEQYF. The full variable domain, completed using reference TRBV7-9 and TRBJ2-7, is DTGVSQNPRHKITKRGQNVTFRCDPISEHNRLYWYRQTLGQGPEFLTYFQNEAQLEKSRLLSDRFSAERPKGSFSTLEIQRTEQGDSAMYLCASTTGVEQYFGPGTRLTVT.

The J gene is TRBJ2-7, the V gene TRBV6-5; D is perhaps TRBD1 (6 bases). V was cut by 6 bases and J by 3 bases, with 15 bases left in between. The CDR3 extends over 14 amino acids. The V gene's germline CDR1 is MNHEY and CDR2 SVGAGI. DNA for the CDR3: TGTGCCAGCAGCATAACAGGGTTTGGCTACGAGCAGTACTTC. Protein product: CASSITGFGYEQYF.

The V and J genes are TRBV28 and TRBJ2-1; TRBD2 agrees at 14 bases. Germline V gives CDR1 MDHEN, CDR2 SYDVKM. V shed 6 bases and J 12 bases; nucleotides not matched to a gene: 7. The CDR3 contains 14 residues. Here the CDR3 DNA reads TGTGCCAGCAGCCCCGGGACTAGCGGGAGTATGCAGTTCTTC. Its translation: CASSPGTSGSMQFF.

The chain links TRBV7-9 to TRBJ2-5; tentatively, D is TRBD1 (6 bases). Germline CDR1 SEHNR, CDR2 FQNEAQ (reference sequence). The CDR3 has 13 residues. V lost 7 bases and J lost 2, with 11 bases in between. The CDR3 region has the DNA TGTGCCAGCACCGGGACAAAACAAGAGACCCAGTACTTC. Residues: CASTGTKQETQYF.

The J gene is TRBJ2-5, the V gene TRBV7-9; TRBD2 matches at 11 bases. From germline, CDR1 is SEHNR and CDR2 FQNEAQ (reference sequence). This CDR3 is built from 16 residues. V lost 3 bases and J lost 4; bases outside the gene matches: 7. As DNA, the CDR3 is TGTGCCAGCAGCTTCCTTAGCGGGAGGGCGAGAGAGACCCAGTACTTC. This encodes CASSFLSGRARETQYF.

V gene TRBV23-1 combines with J gene TRBJ2-1; no clear D gene. TRBV23-1 counts as an open reading frame of uncertain function. V was trimmed by 0 bases and J by 0 bases, leaving 9 bases between them. This CDR3 spans 16 amino acids. In DNA, the CDR3 is TGCGCCAGCAGTCAATCCGCCCCGCCCTCCTACAATGAGCAGTTCTTC. Its protein product is CASSQSAPPSYNEQFF.

The chain links TRBV4-1 to TRBJ2-1; perhaps TRBD2 as D (6 bases). V lost 5 bases to trimming and J lost 6 bases, with 20 bases between them. Germline V CDR1 and CDR2: MGHRA, YSYEKL. This CDR3 has 16 residues. Written as DNA, the CDR3 is TGCGCCAGCAGCACTCAGGAGGCGGGATACGTCAATGAGCAGTTCTTC. As protein: CASSTQEAGYVNEQFF.

The chain links TRBV27 to TRBJ2-7; D is unclear. Deletions cut 6 bases from V and 0 bases from J, with 12 bases between. Germline assignment: CDR1 MNHEY and CDR2 SMNVEV (reference sequence). The CDR3 has 14 amino acids. The DNA of the CDR3 is TGTGCCAGCAGCGCCGCGGATAGCTCCTACGAGCAGTACTTC. Amino acid sequence: CASSAADSSYEQYF.

This clone has just one count. V gene TRBV6-1 combines with J gene TRBJ2-3, with unresolved D. The CDR3 is 14 residues long. The V end was cut by 6 bases, the J end by 0 bases, with 10 bases between. The germline CDR1 and CDR2 sequences are MNHNS and SASEGT. Here the CDR3 DNA reads TGTGCCAGCAGAGTGACACACAGCACAGATACGCAGTATTTT. It encodes CASRVTHSTDTQYF.